This TCR beta chain appears in the sequencing data of a study of STAT3 mutations in large granular lymphocyte leukemia. Across the study: Roughly half of the longitudinally sequenced T-LGLL patients carried detectable canonical activating STAT3 mutations.

Average productive template count per sample was 40,000 to 45,000. The protocol was immunoSEQ multiplex PCR, while the TCRdb copy is restricted to in-frame clones and leaves out a portion. The top ten hold approximately 58% of the sample, which has about 5,400 clones, about 50% seen once. This CDR3 region has 14 residues. The V end lost 5 bases, the J end lost 5 bases, and 15 bases lay between the germline ends. Germline V CDR1 and CDR2: SGHNT, YENEEA. Notes on the study in general: Every T-cell large granular lymphocyte leukemia patient had at least one immunodominant TCR beta clonotype.

A few counts support this clone. What it recognizes is unknown. The source material was peripheral blood mononuclear cells. The TCR comes from a woman aged 70-85 years with T-cell large granular lymphocyte leukemia. Some clones in this sample may be carry-over from other donors' samples. This chain connects TRBV11-3 to TRBJ1-2; no clear D. This CDR3 is CASSERAGRYGYTF. The CDR3 region has the DNA TGTGCCAGCAGCGAGAGGGCGGGAAGGTATGGCTACACCTTC.